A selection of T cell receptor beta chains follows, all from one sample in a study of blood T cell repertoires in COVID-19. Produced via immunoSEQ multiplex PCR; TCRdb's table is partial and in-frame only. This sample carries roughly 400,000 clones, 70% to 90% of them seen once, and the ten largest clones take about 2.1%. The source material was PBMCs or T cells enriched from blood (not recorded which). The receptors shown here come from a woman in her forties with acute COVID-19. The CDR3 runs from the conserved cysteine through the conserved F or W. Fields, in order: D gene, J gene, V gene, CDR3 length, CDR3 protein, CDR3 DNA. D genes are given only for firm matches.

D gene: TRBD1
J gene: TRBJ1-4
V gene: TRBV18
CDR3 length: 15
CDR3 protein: CASSPNRDRVEKLFF
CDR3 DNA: TGTGCCAGCTCACCAAACCGGGACAGGGTTGAAAAACTGTTTTTT

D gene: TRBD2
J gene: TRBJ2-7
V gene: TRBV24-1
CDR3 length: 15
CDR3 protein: CATALDKRGGDEQYF
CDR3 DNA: TGTGCCACCGCCCTGGATAAGCGGGGGGGCGACGAGCAGTACTTC

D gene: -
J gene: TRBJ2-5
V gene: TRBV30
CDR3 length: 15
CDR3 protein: CAGRTPGQGGQTQYF
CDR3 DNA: TGTGCCGGCCGAACCCCCGGACAGGGAGGGCAGACCCAGTACTTC

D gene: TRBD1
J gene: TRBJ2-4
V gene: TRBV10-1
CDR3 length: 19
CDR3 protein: CASSEGTGDTRGAKNIQYF
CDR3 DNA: TGCGCCAGCAGTGAGGGGACAGGGGACACGCGTGGGGCCAAAAACATTCAGTACTTC

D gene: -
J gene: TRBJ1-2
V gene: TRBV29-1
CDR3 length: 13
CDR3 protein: CSVSQQGTYGYTF
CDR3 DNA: TGCAGCGTTTCTCAACAGGGAACTTATGGCTACACCTTC

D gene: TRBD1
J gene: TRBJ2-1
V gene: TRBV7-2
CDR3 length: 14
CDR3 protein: CASSLGDRYNEQFF
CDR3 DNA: TGTGCCAGCAGCTTAGGGGACAGATACAATGAGCAGTTCTTC

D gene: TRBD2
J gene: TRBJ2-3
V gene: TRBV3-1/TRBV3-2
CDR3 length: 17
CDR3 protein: CASSQPGLAGVGNTQYF
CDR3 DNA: TGTGCCAGCAGCCAGCCGGGACTAGCGGGGGTAGGGAATACGCAGTATTTT

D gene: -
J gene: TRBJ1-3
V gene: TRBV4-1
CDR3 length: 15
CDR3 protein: CASSPLDTSGNTIYF
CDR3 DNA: TGCGCCAGCAGCCCTCTGGACACCTCTGGAAACACCATATATTTT

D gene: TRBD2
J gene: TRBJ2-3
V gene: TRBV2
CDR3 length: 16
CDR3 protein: CASSEAPGLATDTQYF
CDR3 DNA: TGTGCCAGCAGTGAAGCACCCGGACTAGCGACAGATACGCAGTATTTT

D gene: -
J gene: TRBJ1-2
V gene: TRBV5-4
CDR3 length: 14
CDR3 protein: CASSHPTGNYGYTF
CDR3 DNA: TGTGCCAGCAGCCATCCAACAGGGAACTATGGCTACACCTTC

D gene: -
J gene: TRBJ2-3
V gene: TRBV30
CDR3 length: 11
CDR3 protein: CAWTEADTQYF
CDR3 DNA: TGTGCCTGGACGGAGGCAGATACGCAGTATTTT

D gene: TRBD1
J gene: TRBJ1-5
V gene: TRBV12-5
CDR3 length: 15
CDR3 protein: CASALTGTGSQPQHF
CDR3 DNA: TGTGCTAGTGCTCTGACCGGGACAGGGAGTCAGCCCCAGCATTTT

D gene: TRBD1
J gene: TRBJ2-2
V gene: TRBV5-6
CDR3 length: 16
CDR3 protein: CASSLGTGLDTGELFF
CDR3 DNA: TGTGCCAGCAGCCTCGGGACAGGGTTGGATACCGGGGAGCTGTTTTTT